This T cell receptor beta chain came from a study of response to subunit inactivated influenza vaccine (dated 2018 in TCRdb). Background for the entire study: The study used deep quantitative T cell receptor repertoire profiling to track responses to a trivalent subunit inactivated influenza vaccine. General findings and caveats noted by the study authors: It was suggested by the authors that each seasonal influenza vaccination may recruit only a limited number of new T cells.

Only a few counts were recorded for this clonotype. Which antigen it targets is not known. No base quality information exists; no much larger clone differs at one position. Libraries were prepared through RT-PCR. This sample was sequenced with an Illumina HiSeq 2500. Using fastp at Q25 and MiXCR, TCRdb reprocessed the public reads and kept productive beta chains. Each CDR3 protein appears once, grouped with its most common genes and DNA. The sample table records 530,000 or so distinct CDR3 sequences; 12% of these occur just once. The ten most abundant clones make up about 9.4% of the sample. The germline V gene supplies CDR1 ENHRY and CDR2 SYGVKD. The CDR3 starts with the cysteine, ends with the phenylalanine, and has 16 residues. The only DNA kept is the CDR3, 48 bases in frame from the first base. After removal of 4 bases from V and 5 bases from J, the junction retains 10 bases not matched to a gene.

This receptor was taken from a man aged 50 to 59 who received an inactivated influenza vaccine. Donor details come from another sample of the same person, matched by shared clones. The specimen was PBMCs from blood, collected on the day of vaccination. The sequence links TRBV10-3 to TRBJ2-3, with 9 central nucleotides matching TRBD1. The encoded CDR3 is CAISGGDRERKDTQYF. The nucleotide sequence reads as follows: TGTGCCATCAGTGGGGGGGACAGGGAAAGGAAAGATACGCAGTATTTT.